The 15 T cell receptor beta chains listed next were all sequenced from one sample in a study of T-cell reconstitution after alpha-beta-depleted transplantation in children. Unique molecular identifiers tagged the TCRbeta library. MiXCR was run by TCRdb on the PCR reads, yielding one entry per CDR3 protein. The data show 550,000 to 800,000 distinct CDR3 sequences, about an eighth seen once. Sequenced here: PBMCs, sampled before TCRalphabeta/CD19-depleted stem cell transplant. These receptors were collected from a girl aged 2-10 years with congenital amegakaryocytic thrombocytopenia, due to receive a stem cell transplant.

This clonotype has a handful of counts. This rearrangement joins TRBV7-9 to TRBJ2-3, with TRBD2 matching 12 bases. Looked up from germline, CDR1 is SEHNR and CDR2 is FQNEAQ (reference sequence). V shed 5 bases, J shed 6 bases, and the junction held 9 bases outside the gene matches. This CDR3 spans 16 amino acids. As DNA, the CDR3 is TGTGCCAGCAGCAGAAGGACTAGCGGGATCTGGGATACGCAGTATTTT. This encodes CASSRRTSGIWDTQYF. The full variable domain, its missing parts supplied by reference TRBV7-9 and TRBJ2-3, is DTGVSQNPRHKITKRGQNVTFRCDPISEHNRLYWYRQTLGQGPEFLTYFQNEAQLEKSRLLSDRFSAERPKGSFSTLEIQRTEQGDSAMYLCASSRRTSGIWDTQYFGPGTRLTVL.

This clonotype showed up just a few times. V and J are TRBV4-1 and TRBJ2-7, with TRBD2 matching over 9 bases. Per germline, CDR1 MGHRA and CDR2 YSYEKL. V dropped 1 base and J dropped 2; count of bases not matched to a gene: 6. The CDR3 contains 16 residues. In nucleotides, the CDR3 is TGCGCCAGCAGCCAAGGAACTGGCGGGAGGGCCTACGAGCAGTACTTC. Its translation: CASSQGTGGRAYEQYF.

The chain employs TRBV20-1 and TRBJ1-1; D might be TRBD1 (5 bases). The V gene lost 6 bases and the J gene lost 7 bases, with 18 bases spanning the gap. Germline-derived CDR1 and CDR2 are DFQATT and SNEGSKA (reference sequence). This CDR3 is 13 amino acids long. CDR3 loop: CSATPWDRGEAFF. CDR3 coding DNA: TGCAGTGCAACGCCCTGGGACCGGGGTGAAGCTTTCTTT.

The chain has TRBV12-3 or TRBV12-4 and TRBJ2-1; 9 positions agree with TRBD2. This CDR3 is built from 16 residues. The junction had 7 bases not matched to a gene; V was cut back by 0 bases and J by 7 bases. The CDR3 reads CASSLAASGEGNEQFF. The DNA of the CDR3 is TGTGCCAGCAGTTTAGCGGCTAGCGGGGAGGGGAATGAGCAGTTCTTC.

In its sample, this clonotype was seen many times. CDR3 sequence: CASRANEQYF. The CDR3 region has the DNA TGTGCCAGCAGGGCTAACGAGCAGTACTTC. The chain employs TRBV5-6 and TRBJ2-7; unclear D gene. CDR1 SGHDT and CDR2 YYEEEE come from the germline V gene. Trimming pared 5 bases from V and 5 bases from J, leaving 5 bases between. The CDR3 sequence is 10 residues long.

This clonotype was found many times. CDR3 coding DNA: TGTGCCAGCAGTTCCTTACAGGGAAACACTGAAGCTTTCTTT. This sequence encodes CASSSLQGNTEAFF. V usage is TRBV27 and J usage is TRBJ1-1; D might be TRBD1 (6 bases). The CDR3 has 14 residues. With 4 bases removed from V and 2 bases from J, the gap between germline ends came to 11 bases. Germline CDR1 reads MNHEY; CDR2 reads SMNVEV (reference sequence).

The chain has TRBV12-3 or TRBV12-4 and TRBJ2-7; no clear D. The CDR3 consists of 14 residues. Deletions cut 2 bases from V and 5 bases from J, with 13 bases between. The CDR3 region has the DNA TGTGCCAGCAGTTTATTCCTAGTACGTGACGAGCAGTACTTC. Amino acids: CASSLFLVRDEQYF.

At least ten counts were recorded for this clonotype. This chain connects TRBV10-3 to TRBJ2-5; TRBD2 matches at 8 bases. There are 14 residues in the CDR3. The V gene end was trimmed by 0 bases and the J gene end by 5 bases; junction bases not matched to a gene: 2. Germline CDR1 and CDR2: ENHRY and SYGVKD. CDR3 in amino acids: CAISESGRDETQYF. In nucleotides, the CDR3 is TGTGCCATCAGTGAGTCCGGGAGGGATGAGACCCAGTACTTC.

This clonotype showed up just a few times. The rearrangement uses TRBV3-1 and TRBJ2-5; D may be TRBD2 (5 bases). This CDR3 has 14 amino acids. Trimming cost V 3 bases and J 4 bases, with 12 bases left between them. The V gene's germline CDR1 is LGHDT and CDR2 YNNKEL (reference sequence). The CDR3 here is CASSQLGSVETQYF. CDR3 DNA: TGTGCCAGCAGCCAGCTAGGGAGTGTAGAGACCCAGTACTTC.

This clonotype turned up a few times. The chain employs TRBV10-3 and TRBJ1-5, with D possibly TRBD1 on 5 matching bases. The germline V gene has CDR1 ENHRY and CDR2 SYGVKD. The V gene lost 2 bases and the J gene lost 1 base, with 21 bases spanning the gap. This CDR3 region has 19 residues. The CDR3 DNA reads TGTGCCATCAGTGAGGCTAAGTCCGGGACGGACTTAAGCAATCAGCCCCAGCATTTT. This codes for CAISEAKSGTDLSNQPQHF.

J is TRBJ2-1 and V is TRBV11-1; 11 bases align to TRBD2. The CDR3 is made up of 18 amino acids. The V gene's germline CDR1 is SGHAT and CDR2 FQDESV (reference sequence). V lost 5 bases, J lost 7 bases, and 16 bases stayed unmatched. For the CDR3, the DNA is TGTGCCAGCAGCCCCCCCTATAGACTAGCGGGACGTAAGAATGAGCAGTTCTTC. The encoded protein is CASSPPYRLAGRKNEQFF.

A remark on this clonotype: A clone one base away is much larger, so this may be a read error. The chain links TRBV24-1 to TRBJ2-2; D might be TRBD1 (5 bases). From germline, CDR1 is KGHDR and CDR2 SFDVKD. The V end was cut by 4 bases, the J end by 10 bases, with 9 bases between. This CDR3 spans 12 amino acids. CDR3 in DNA: TGTGCCACCAGTGACTCACAGGTGGAGCTGTTTTTT. This codes for CATSDSQVELFF.

The rearrangement joins TRBV19 to TRBJ1-5; 7 bases are a match to TRBD1. Per the germline V gene, CDR1 is LNHDA and CDR2 is SQIVND (reference sequence). J was trimmed by 5 bases and V by 3 bases; bases with no gene match: 7. The CDR3 is 15 amino acids. The CDR3: CASSMGPQGDQPQHF. CDR3 bases: TGTGCCAGTAGTATGGGTCCCCAGGGGGATCAGCCCCAGCATTTT.

V gene TRBV19 combines with J gene TRBJ2-7, with a weak D call TRBD2 (6 bases). The CDR3 is made up of 15 amino acids. CDR1 LNHDA and CDR2 SQIVND come from the germline V gene (reference sequence). V dropped 2 bases and J dropped 4 bases, with 15 bases sitting between them. The CDR3 region has the DNA TGTGCCAGTAGTATACGTCTCGACGGGAGATACGAGCAGTACTTC. This gives the protein CASSIRLDGRYEQYF.

The chain combines TRBV12-3 or TRBV12-4 with TRBJ2-7; D not certain. The V end lost 6 bases, the J end lost 4 bases, and 10 bases lay between the germline ends. The CDR3 has 12 amino acids. The CDR3: CASRFGIYEQYF. The CDR3 nucleotides are TGTGCCAGCAGGTTTGGGATTTACGAGCAGTACTTC.